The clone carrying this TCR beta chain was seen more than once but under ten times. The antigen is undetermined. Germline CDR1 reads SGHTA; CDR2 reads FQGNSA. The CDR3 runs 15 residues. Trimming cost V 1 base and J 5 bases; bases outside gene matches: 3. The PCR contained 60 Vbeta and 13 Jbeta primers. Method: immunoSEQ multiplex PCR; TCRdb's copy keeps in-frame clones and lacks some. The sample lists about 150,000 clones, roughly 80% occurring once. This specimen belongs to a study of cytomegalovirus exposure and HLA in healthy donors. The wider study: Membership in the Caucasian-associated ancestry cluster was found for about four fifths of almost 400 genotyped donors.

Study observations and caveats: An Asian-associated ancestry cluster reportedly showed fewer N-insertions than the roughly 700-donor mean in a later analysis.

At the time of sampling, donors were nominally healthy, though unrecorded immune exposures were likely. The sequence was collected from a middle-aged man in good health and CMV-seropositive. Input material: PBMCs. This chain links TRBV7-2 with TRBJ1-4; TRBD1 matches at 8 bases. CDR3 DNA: TGTGCCAGCAGCTTAGTGGGGACAGGCAATGAAAAACTGTTTTTT. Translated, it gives CASSLVGTGNEKLFF.